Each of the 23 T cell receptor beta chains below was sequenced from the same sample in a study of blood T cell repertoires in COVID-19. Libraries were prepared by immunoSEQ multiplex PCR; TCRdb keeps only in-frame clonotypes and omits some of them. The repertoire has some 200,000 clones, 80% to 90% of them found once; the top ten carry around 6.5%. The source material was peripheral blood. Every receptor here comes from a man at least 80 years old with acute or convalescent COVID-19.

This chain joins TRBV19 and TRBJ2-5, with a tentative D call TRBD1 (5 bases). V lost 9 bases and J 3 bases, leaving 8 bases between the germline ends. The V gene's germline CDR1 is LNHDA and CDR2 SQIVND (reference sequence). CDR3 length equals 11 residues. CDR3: CASRQKETQYF. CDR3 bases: TGTGCCAGCCGACAGAAAGAGACCCAGTACTTC.

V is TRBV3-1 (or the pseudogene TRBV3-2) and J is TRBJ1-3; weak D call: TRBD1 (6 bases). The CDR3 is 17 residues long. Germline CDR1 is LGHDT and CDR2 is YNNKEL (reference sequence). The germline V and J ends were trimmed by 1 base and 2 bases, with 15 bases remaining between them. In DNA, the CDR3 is TGTGCCAGCAGCCAAGTGTGGGGGGGCGCAGCTGGAAACACCATATATTTT. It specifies CASSQVWGGAAGNTIYF.

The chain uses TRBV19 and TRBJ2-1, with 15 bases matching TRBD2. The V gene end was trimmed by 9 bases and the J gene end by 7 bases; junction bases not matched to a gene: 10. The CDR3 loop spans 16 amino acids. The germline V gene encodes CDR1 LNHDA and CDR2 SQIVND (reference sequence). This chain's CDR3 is CASARTSGREGNEQFF. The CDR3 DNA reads TGTGCCAGCGCGAGGACTAGCGGGAGGGAAGGGAATGAGCAGTTCTTC.

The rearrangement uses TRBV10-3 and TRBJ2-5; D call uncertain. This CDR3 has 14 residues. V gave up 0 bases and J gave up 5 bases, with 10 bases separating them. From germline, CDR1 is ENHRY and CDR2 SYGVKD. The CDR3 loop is CAISESGSQETQYF. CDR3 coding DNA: TGTGCCATCAGTGAGTCGGGCAGTCAGGAGACCCAGTACTTC.

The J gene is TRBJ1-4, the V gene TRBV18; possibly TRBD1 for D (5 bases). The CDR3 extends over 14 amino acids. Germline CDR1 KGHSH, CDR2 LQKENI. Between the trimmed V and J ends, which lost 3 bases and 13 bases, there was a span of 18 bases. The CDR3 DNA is TGTGCCAGCTCACCCCCGGGGGGGTCCACCGGACTGTTTTTT. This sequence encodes CASSPPGGSTGLFF.

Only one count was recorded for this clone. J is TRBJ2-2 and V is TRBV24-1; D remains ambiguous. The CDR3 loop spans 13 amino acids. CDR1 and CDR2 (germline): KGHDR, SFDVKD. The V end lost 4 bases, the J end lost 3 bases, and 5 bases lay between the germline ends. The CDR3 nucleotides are TGTGCCACCAGTGAGTTCTACACCGGGGAGCTGTTTTTT. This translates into CATSEFYTGELFF.

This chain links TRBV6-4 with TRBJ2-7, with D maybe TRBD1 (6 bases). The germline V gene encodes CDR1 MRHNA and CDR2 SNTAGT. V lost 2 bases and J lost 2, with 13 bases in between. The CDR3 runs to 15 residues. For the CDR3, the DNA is TGTGCCAGCAGTGACCCGGGACAACCTACCTACGAGCAGTACTTC. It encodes CASSDPGQPTYEQYF.

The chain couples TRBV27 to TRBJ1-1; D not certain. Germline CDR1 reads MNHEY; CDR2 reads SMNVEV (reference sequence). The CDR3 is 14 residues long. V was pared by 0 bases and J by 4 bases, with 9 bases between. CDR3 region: CASSLSSGRTEAFF. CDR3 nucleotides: TGTGCCAGCAGTTTATCGTCTGGGCGCACTGAAGCTTTCTTT.

CDR3 protein: CSVEAPGTSGAVSYEQYF. CDR3 sequence (DNA): TGCAGCGTTGAAGCCCCCGGGACTAGCGGGGCCGTATCCTACGAGCAGTACTTC. The chain couples TRBV29-1 to TRBJ2-7; 13 nucleotides agree with TRBD2. This CDR3 is 18 amino acids long. CDR1 SQVTM and CDR2 ANQGSEA come from the germline V gene. V was pared by 1 base and J by 1 base, with 10 bases of the junction left unmatched.

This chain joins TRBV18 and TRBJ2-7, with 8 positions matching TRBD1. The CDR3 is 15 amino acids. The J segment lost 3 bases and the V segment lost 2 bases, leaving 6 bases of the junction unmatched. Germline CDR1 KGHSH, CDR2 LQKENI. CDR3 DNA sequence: TGTGCCAGCTCACCAGCCGGACAGGGTGGCTACGAGCAGTACGTC. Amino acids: CASSPAGQGGYEQYV.

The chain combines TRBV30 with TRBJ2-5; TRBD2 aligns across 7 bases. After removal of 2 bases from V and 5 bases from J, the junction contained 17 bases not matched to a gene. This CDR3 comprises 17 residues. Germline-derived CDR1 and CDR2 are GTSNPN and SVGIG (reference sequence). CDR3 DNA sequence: TGTGCCTGGAGTCGCCCCCCGCCTAAGCGGGAAGGGGAGACCCAGTACTTC. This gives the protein CAWSRPPPKREGETQYF.

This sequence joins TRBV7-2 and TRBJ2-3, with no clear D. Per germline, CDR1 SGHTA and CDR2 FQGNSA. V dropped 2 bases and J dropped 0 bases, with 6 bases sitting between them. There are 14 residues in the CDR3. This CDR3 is CASSLIGSTDTQYF. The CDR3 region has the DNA TGTGCCAGCAGCTTAATCGGGAGCACAGATACGCAGTATTTT.

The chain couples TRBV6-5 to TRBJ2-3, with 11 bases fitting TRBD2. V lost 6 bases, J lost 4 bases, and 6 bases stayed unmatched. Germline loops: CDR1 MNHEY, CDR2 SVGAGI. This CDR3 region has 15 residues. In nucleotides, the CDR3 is TGTGCCAGCAGACTTAGCGGGAGGGCGGCAGATACGCAGTATTTT. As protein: CASRLSGRAADTQYF.

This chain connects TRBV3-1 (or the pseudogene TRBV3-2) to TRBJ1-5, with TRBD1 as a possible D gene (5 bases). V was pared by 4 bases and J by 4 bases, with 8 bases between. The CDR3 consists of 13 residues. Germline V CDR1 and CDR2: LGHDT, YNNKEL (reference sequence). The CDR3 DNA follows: TGTGCCAGCAGCCCGGGGGAGAATCAGCCCCAGCATTTT. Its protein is CASSPGENQPQHF.

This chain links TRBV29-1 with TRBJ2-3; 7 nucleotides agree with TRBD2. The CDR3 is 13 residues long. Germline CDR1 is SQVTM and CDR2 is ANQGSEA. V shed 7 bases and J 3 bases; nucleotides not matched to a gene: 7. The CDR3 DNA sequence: TGCAGCGCCCGGGGCGGGGGTACAGATACGCAGTATTTT. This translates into CSARGGGTDTQYF.

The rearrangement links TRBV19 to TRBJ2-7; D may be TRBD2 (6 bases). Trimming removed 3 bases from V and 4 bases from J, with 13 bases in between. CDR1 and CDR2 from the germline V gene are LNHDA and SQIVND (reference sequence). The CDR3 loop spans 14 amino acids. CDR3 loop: CASSISARGYEQYF. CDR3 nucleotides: TGTGCCAGTAGTATTTCGGCCCGGGGGTACGAGCAGTACTTC.

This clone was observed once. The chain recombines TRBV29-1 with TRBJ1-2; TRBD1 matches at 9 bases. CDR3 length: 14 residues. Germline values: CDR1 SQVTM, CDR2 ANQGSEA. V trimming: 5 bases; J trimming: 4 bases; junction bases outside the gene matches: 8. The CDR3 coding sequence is TGCAGCGTTCTCACAGGGGGCTACGGCTATGGCTACACCTTC. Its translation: CSVLTGGYGYGYTF.

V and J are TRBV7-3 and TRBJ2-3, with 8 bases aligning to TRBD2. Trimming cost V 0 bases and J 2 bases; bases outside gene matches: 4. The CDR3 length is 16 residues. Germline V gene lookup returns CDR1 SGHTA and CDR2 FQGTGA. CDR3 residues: CASSLTPAGATDTQYF. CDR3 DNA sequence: TGTGCCAGCAGCTTAACCCCAGCGGGAGCCACAGATACGCAGTATTTT.

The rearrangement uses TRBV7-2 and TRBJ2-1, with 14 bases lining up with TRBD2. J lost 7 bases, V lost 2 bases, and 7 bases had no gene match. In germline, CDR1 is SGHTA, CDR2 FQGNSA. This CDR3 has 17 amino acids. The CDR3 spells CASSLQGTSGSFNEQFF. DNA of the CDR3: TGTGCCAGCAGCTTACAGGGGACTAGCGGGAGTTTTAATGAGCAGTTCTTC.

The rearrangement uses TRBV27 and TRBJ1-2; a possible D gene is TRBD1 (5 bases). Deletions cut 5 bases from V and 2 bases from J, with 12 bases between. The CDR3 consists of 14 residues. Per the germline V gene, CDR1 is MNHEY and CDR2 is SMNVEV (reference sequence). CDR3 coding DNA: TGTGCCAGCAGTGATAGTGGGGGGAACTATGGCTACACCTTC. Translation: CASSDSGGNYGYTF.

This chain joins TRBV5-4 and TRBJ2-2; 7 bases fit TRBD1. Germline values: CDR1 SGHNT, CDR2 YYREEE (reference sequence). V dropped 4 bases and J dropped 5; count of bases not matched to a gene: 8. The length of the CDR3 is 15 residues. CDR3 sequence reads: CASSPLLQGTGELFF. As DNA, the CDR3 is TGTGCCAGCAGCCCCTTATTACAGGGGACCGGGGAGCTGTTTTTT.

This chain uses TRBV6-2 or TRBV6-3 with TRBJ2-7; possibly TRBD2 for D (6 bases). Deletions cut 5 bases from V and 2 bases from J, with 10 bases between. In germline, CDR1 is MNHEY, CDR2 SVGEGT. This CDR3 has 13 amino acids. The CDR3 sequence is CASSQRAPYEQYV. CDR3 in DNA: TGTGCCAGCAGTCAGCGGGCCCCCTACGAGCAGTACGTC.

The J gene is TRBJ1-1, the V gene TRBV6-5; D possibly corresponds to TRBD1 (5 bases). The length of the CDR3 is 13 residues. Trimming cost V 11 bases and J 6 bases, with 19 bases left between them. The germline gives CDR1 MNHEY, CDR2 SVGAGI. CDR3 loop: CARAPGKIAEAFF. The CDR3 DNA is TGTGCCCGCGCTCCAGGGAAGATCGCTGAAGCTTTCTTT.